Listed here is a single T cell receptor (beta chain). The data were taken from a study of somatic mutations in cytotoxic T cells in rheumatoid arthritis. Clones were read by immunoSEQ multiplex PCR, and TCRdb kept only the in-frame ones, dropping some. Among under 7,500 clones listed, around 72% were seen once. The CDR3 totals 15 residues. Between the trimmed V and J ends, which lost 5 bases and 0 bases, there was a span of 11 bases. Germline CDR1 is MDHEN and CDR2 is SYDVKM. This sequence was found in an older woman in good health. The sequenced sample was CD8+ T cells sorted from blood. V usage is TRBV28 and J usage is TRBJ2-1; D is undetermined. The CDR3 bases are TGTGCCAGCAGTCGGGTGTGGAACTCCTACAATGAGCAGTTCTTC. This codes for CASSRVWNSYNEQFF. The full variable domain, with the rest looked up from reference TRBV28 and TRBJ2-1, is DVKVTQSSRYLVKRTGEKVFLECVQDMDHENMFWYRQDPGLGLRLIYFSYDVKMKEKGDIPEGYSVSREKKERFSLILESASTNQTSMYLCASSRVWNSYNEQFFGPGTRLTVL.